What follows is one TCR beta chain and its context. Libraries were prepared by immunoSEQ multiplex PCR; TCRdb keeps only in-frame clonotypes and omits some of them. In the table there are hundreds of thousands of clones, 81% of which are singletons. The source of the sample is a study of blood T cell repertoires in COVID-19. Study overall: Samples of COVID-19 (acute and convalescent) were obtained from the United States, Italy and Spain. The cDNA or gDNA used as material had been derived from T cells, B-cell-depleted T cells, or PBMCs.

This CDR3 region has 14 residues. V was cut by 2 bases and J by 6 bases, with 11 bases left in between. From germline, CDR1 is MNHEY and CDR2 SMNVEV (reference sequence). The sample comprised peripheral blood. This chain connects TRBV27 to TRBJ1-5; a possible D gene is TRBD1 (5 bases). This TCR was sampled from a woman older than 75 with acute or convalescent COVID-19. CDR3 region: CASSLSRGGQPQHF. The CDR3 region has the DNA TGTGCCAGCAGTTTAAGTAGGGGCGGTCAGCCCCAGCATTTT.